This is a list of T cell receptor beta chains from one sample in a study of blood T cell repertoires in COVID-19. The assay was immunoSEQ multiplex PCR, and TCRdb's table has in-frame clones only and misses some. The repertoire holds roughly 250,000 clones, with about four fifths as singletons. The specimen sequenced was PBMCs or T cells enriched from blood (not recorded which). These receptors were taken from a woman between 40 and 50 years old who had been exposed to COVID-19. Each CDR3 is given with its conserved first and last residue. The D gene is left open where the match is weak.

d_gene: TRBD1
v_gene: TRBV5-1
j_gene: TRBJ2-3
CDR3aa: CASSAGQGDRYF
CDR3nt: TGCGCCAGCAGTGCAGGACAGGGTGACAGGTATTTT

d_gene: TRBD1
v_gene: TRBV2
j_gene: TRBJ1-5
CDR3aa: CASTGTGRGQPQHF
CDR3nt: TGTGCCAGCACCGGGACAGGGAGAGGGCAGCCCCAGCATTTT

d_gene: TRBD2
v_gene: TRBV24-1
j_gene: TRBJ2-3
CDR3aa: CATSDTTSISADTQYF
CDR3nt: TGTGCCACCAGTGATACGACTAGCATCAGCGCAGATACGCAGTATTTT

d_gene: NA
v_gene: TRBV30
j_gene: TRBJ2-1
CDR3aa: CAWKEGEQFF
CDR3nt: TGTGCCTGGAAGGAGGGAGAGCAGTTCTTC

d_gene: TRBD1
v_gene: TRBV28
j_gene: TRBJ2-7
CDR3aa: CASTLDSSGTGSYEQYF
CDR3nt: TGTGCCAGCACTCTAGACTCTTCCGGGACAGGCTCCTACGAGCAGTACTTC

d_gene: NA
v_gene: TRBV7-9
j_gene: TRBJ1-3
CDR3aa: CASSLYAGTGNTIYF
CDR3nt: TGTGCCAGCAGCTTATATGCAGGGACTGGAAACACCATATATTTT

d_gene: NA
v_gene: TRBV7-9
j_gene: TRBJ2-3
CDR3aa: CASSQGDSFTDTQYF
CDR3nt: TGTGCCAGCAGCCAGGGGGACTCGTTCACAGATACGCAGTATTTT

d_gene: NA
v_gene: TRBV5-1
j_gene: TRBJ2-1
CDR3aa: CASSLSSGQGYNEQFF
CDR3nt: TGCGCCAGCAGCTTGAGTTCGGGTCAGGGCTACAATGAGCAGTTCTTC

d_gene: NA
v_gene: TRBV12-5
j_gene: TRBJ1-3
CDR3aa: CASGPRVISGNTIYF
CDR3nt: TGTGCTAGTGGTCCCAGGGTAATCTCTGGAAACACCATATATTTT

d_gene: NA
v_gene: TRBV7-7
j_gene: TRBJ1-2
CDR3aa: CASSLTWRVYGYTF
CDR3nt: TGTGCTAGCAGCCTAACGTGGAGGGTCTATGGCTACACCTTC

d_gene: NA
v_gene: TRBV7-2
j_gene: TRBJ2-7
CDR3aa: CASSFGGRSYEQYF
CDR3nt: TGTGCCAGCAGCTTCGGGGGTCGCTCCTACGAGCAGTACTTC

d_gene: TRBD1
v_gene: TRBV12-3/TRBV12-4
j_gene: TRBJ1-6
CDR3aa: CASSGTGNSPLHF
CDR3nt: TGTGCCAGTTCCGGGACAGGGAATTCACCCCTCCACTTT

d_gene: NA
v_gene: TRBV3-1/TRBV3-2
j_gene: TRBJ1-1
CDR3aa: CASGGQLRTEAFF
CDR3nt: TGTGCCAGCGGGGGACAACTTCGGACTGAAGCTTTCTTT

d_gene: NA
v_gene: TRBV27
j_gene: TRBJ1-1
CDR3aa: CASSPWYFDTDTEAFF
CDR3nt: TGTGCCAGCAGTCCCTGGTACTTTGATACGGACACTGAAGCTTTCTTT

d_gene: TRBD1
v_gene: TRBV27
j_gene: TRBJ1-4
CDR3aa: CASRPTGARSGGKKLFF
CDR3nt: TGTGCCAGCAGGCCGACAGGGGCACGAAGTGGGGGGAAAAAACTGTTTTTT

d_gene: NA
v_gene: TRBV5-4
j_gene: TRBJ1-5
CDR3aa: CASSPDQGLGQPQHF
CDR3nt: TGTGCCAGCAGCCCGGATCAGGGATTGGGTCAGCCCCAGCATTTT

d_gene: TRBD1
v_gene: TRBV6-5
j_gene: TRBJ1-1
CDR3aa: CASSPFGTAGAFF
CDR3nt: TGTGCCAGCAGTCCCTTTGGGACAGCAGGAGCTTTCTTT

d_gene: NA
v_gene: TRBV7-2
j_gene: TRBJ1-1
CDR3aa: CASSSAGLGGRMNTEAFF
CDR3nt: TGTGCCAGCAGCTCAGCCGGTCTCGGGGGACGCATGAACACTGAAGCTTTCTTT

d_gene: NA
v_gene: TRBV7-2
j_gene: TRBJ1-1
CDR3aa: CASSLAGGLAEAFF
CDR3nt: TGTGCCAGCAGCCTAGCGGGGGGTCTGGCAGAAGCTTTCTTT

d_gene: TRBD1
v_gene: TRBV19
j_gene: TRBJ1-6
CDR3aa: CASSPLQGAQNSPLHF
CDR3nt: TGTGCCAGTAGCCCCCTCCAGGGGGCTCAGAATTCACCCCTCCACTTT

d_gene: NA
v_gene: TRBV20-1
j_gene: TRBJ1-6
CDR3aa: CSASTGFLTNSPLHF
CDR3nt: TGCAGTGCTAGTACGGGTTTCCTAACAAATTCACCCCTCCACTTT

d_gene: TRBD1
v_gene: TRBV10-3
j_gene: TRBJ1-6
CDR3aa: CAIRGQGASSYNSPLHF
CDR3nt: TGTGCCATCAGAGGTCAGGGGGCGAGCTCCTATAATTCACCCCTCCACTTT

d_gene: NA
v_gene: TRBV3-1/TRBV3-2
j_gene: TRBJ1-3
CDR3aa: CASSQGGGGRAGNTIYF
CDR3nt: TGTGCCAGCAGCCAAGGGGGCGGGGGTAGAGCTGGAAACACCATATATTTT

d_gene: TRBD1
v_gene: TRBV4-2
j_gene: TRBJ2-7
CDR3aa: CASSQAPAGGHYEQYF
CDR3nt: TGTGCCAGCAGCCAAGCCCCCGCAGGGGGCCACTACGAGCAGTACTTC

d_gene: NA
v_gene: TRBV11-2
j_gene: TRBJ2-5
CDR3aa: CASSLAGALQETQYF
CDR3nt: TGTGCCAGCAGCTTAGCGGGAGCGTTACAAGAGACCCAGTACTTC

d_gene: TRBD1
v_gene: TRBV2
j_gene: TRBJ1-6
CDR3aa: CASSDSPRGNSPLHF
CDR3nt: TGTGCCAGCAGCGATTCTCCCAGGGGGAACTCACCCCTCCACTTT

d_gene: TRBD1
v_gene: TRBV5-1
j_gene: TRBJ1-4
CDR3aa: CASSLTPGQGEKLFF
CDR3nt: TGCGCCAGCAGCTTGACTCCGGGACAGGGAGAGAAACTGTTTTTT

d_gene: TRBD1
v_gene: TRBV2
j_gene: TRBJ1-5
CDR3aa: CASSEGDRNQPQHF
CDR3nt: TGTGCCAGCAGTGAAGGGGACAGGAATCAGCCCCAGCATTTT

d_gene: TRBD1
v_gene: TRBV12-3/TRBV12-4
j_gene: TRBJ1-6
CDR3aa: CASRRTGFSPLHF
CDR3nt: TGTGCCAGCAGACGGACAGGGTTTTCACCCCTCCACTTT

d_gene: TRBD1
v_gene: TRBV6-5
j_gene: TRBJ1-1
CDR3aa: CASSPGQGARAAFF
CDR3nt: TGTGCCAGCAGTCCAGGACAGGGGGCGCGAGCGGCTTTCTTT

d_gene: TRBD2
v_gene: TRBV6-2/TRBV6-3
j_gene: TRBJ2-1
CDR3aa: CASSSGGRGFF
CDR3nt: TGTGCCAGCAGTTCGGGAGGGCGGGGGTTCTTC

d_gene: TRBD1
v_gene: TRBV11-3
j_gene: TRBJ2-7
CDR3aa: CASSNRGVGGEQYF
CDR3nt: TGTGCCAGCAGCAACAGGGGGGTGGGCGGCGAGCAGTACTTC

d_gene: NA
v_gene: TRBV4-1
j_gene: TRBJ1-5
CDR3aa: CASSQGWAAQPQHF
CDR3nt: TGCGCCAGCAGCCAAGGTTGGGCAGCTCAGCCCCAGCATTTT

d_gene: NA
v_gene: TRBV5-6
j_gene: TRBJ2-3
CDR3aa: CASSPRTTRSTDTQYF
CDR3nt: TGTGCCAGCAGCCCAAGGACGACTAGGAGCACAGATACGCAGTATTTT

d_gene: TRBD1
v_gene: TRBV5-4
j_gene: TRBJ2-1
CDR3aa: CASSNLYRGVHEQFF
CDR3nt: TGTGCCAGCAGCAACCTCTACAGGGGGGTCCATGAGCAGTTCTTC

d_gene: NA
v_gene: TRBV6-5
j_gene: TRBJ2-7
CDR3aa: CASSRDSGIPNEQYF
CDR3nt: TGTGCCAGCAGTCGGGATAGCGGAATACCTAACGAGCAGTACTTC

d_gene: NA
v_gene: TRBV18
j_gene: TRBJ2-6
CDR3aa: CASSPLLSSGANVLTF
CDR3nt: TGTGCCAGCTCACCACTACTGAGCTCTGGGGCCAACGTCCTGACTTTC

d_gene: NA
v_gene: TRBV4-3
j_gene: TRBJ1-2
CDR3aa: CASSPVGEGNYGYTF
CDR3nt: TGCGCCAGCAGCCCCGTTGGGGAGGGTAACTATGGCTACACCTTC

d_gene: TRBD1
v_gene: TRBV28
j_gene: TRBJ1-5
CDR3aa: CASRTGDRENQPQHF
CDR3nt: TGTGCCAGCAGAACCGGGGACAGGGAGAATCAGCCCCAGCATTTT

d_gene: NA
v_gene: TRBV10-3
j_gene: TRBJ2-3
CDR3aa: CAISRLLTDTQYF
CDR3nt: TGTGCCATCTCGCGACTACTCACAGATACGCAGTATTTT